These T cell receptor beta chains were read from a single sample in a study of T cell responses to AZD1222 COVID-19 vaccine. Sequenced by immunoSEQ multiplex PCR; TCRdb stores in-frame clones only, minus some. This sample carries some 200,000 clones, roughly 92% of them seen once, and the ten largest clones take 10%. The source material was peripheral blood, sampled on day 0 of AZD1222 vaccination. The receptors here all came from an adult in good health. Both conserved end residues are part of each CDR3. A D gene is named only where the DNA matches it firmly. Some rows mark clone size as missing; the rest say once, few, many or name a class of expanded clone.

CDR3 length	D gene	V gene	J gene	clone size	CDR3 protein	CDR3 DNA
14	TRBD2	TRBV7-9	TRBJ2-5	.	CASSPLTSDETQYF	TGTGCCAGCAGCCCCCTCACTAGCGACGAGACCCAGTACTTC
15	.	TRBV27	TRBJ1-6	.	CASSLRLGLGSPLHF	TGTGCCAGCAGTTTAAGGCTGGGGTTGGGTTCACCCCTCCACTTT
14	.	TRBV9	TRBJ1-1	.	CASSVRTENTEAFF	TGTGCCAGCAGCGTCCGGACAGAGAACACTGAAGCTTTCTTT
17	TRBD2	TRBV4-3	TRBJ2-3	.	CASSQEGLAGRTDTQYF	TGCGCCAGCAGCCAAGAGGGACTAGCGGGCCGGACAGATACGCAGTATTTT
13	.	TRBV6-5	TRBJ2-3	.	CASSHDRTDTQYF	TGTGCCAGCAGCCACGACAGAACAGATACGCAGTATTTT
14	TRBD1	TRBV27	TRBJ1-1	.	CASSFGTGLAEAFF	TGTGCCAGCAGTTTTGGGACAGGGCTTGCTGAAGCTTTCTTT
16	.	TRBV21-1	TRBJ2-2	.	CASSTRGRGQGGELFF	TGTGCCAGCAGCACCAGGGGCAGGGGGCAGGGCGGGGAGCTGTTTTTT
15	TRBD1	TRBV9	TRBJ1-2	.	CASSDGTGFSYGYTF	TGTGCCAGCAGCGACGGGACAGGGTTTAGCTATGGCTACACCTTC
16	TRBD2	TRBV18	TRBJ2-3	.	CASSPTGLAGGDTQYF	TGTGCCAGCTCACCCACGGGACTAGCGGGAGGTGATACGCAGTATTTT
12	.	TRBV5-6	TRBJ2-7	.	CASSYGSYEQYF	TGTGCCAGCAGCTACGGGAGTTACGAGCAGTACTTC
14	.	TRBV7-2	TRBJ1-3	.	CASSLGTAGNTIYF	TGTGCCAGCTCCCTCGGGACGGCTGGAAACACCATATATTTT
15	.	TRBV10-3	TRBJ1-2	.	CAISESGQGRNGYTF	TGTGCCATCAGTGAGTCAGGGCAGGGGCGGAATGGCTACACCTTC
18	TRBD1	TRBV24-1	TRBJ1-6	once	CAPLQQGLYYDYNSPLHF	TGTGCCCCCCTTCAACAGGGGCTTTACTACGACTATAATTCACCCCTCCACTTT
16	TRBD2	TRBV7-6	TRBJ2-3	.	CASSPTSGGATDTQYF	TGTGCCAGCAGTCCGACTAGCGGGGGGGCGACAGATACGCAGTATTTT
17	TRBD1	TRBV4-3	TRBJ1-1	.	CASSRDRDRGKHTEAFF	TGCGCCAGCAGCCGAGACCGGGACAGGGGAAAGCACACTGAAGCTTTCTTT
13	.	TRBV2	TRBJ2-7	.	CASSGEVIYEQYF	TGTGCCAGCAGTGGTGAAGTTATCTACGAGCAGTACTTC
15	.	TRBV6-2/TRBV6-3	TRBJ1-2	.	CASSYATKPGYGYTF	TGTGCCAGCAGTTACGCGACAAAACCGGGGTATGGCTACACCTTC
13	.	TRBV6-1	TRBJ1-5	few	CASSESGEQPQHF	TGTGCCAGCAGTGAATCTGGGGAACAGCCCCAGCATTTT
16	.	TRBV6-5	TRBJ1-5	.	CASSYSYREGNQPQHF	TGTGCCAGCAGTTACTCATATAGGGAGGGCAATCAGCCCCAGCATTTT
15	.	TRBV19	TRBJ2-2	.	CASSLEGRVTGELFF	TGTGCCAGTAGTTTGGAGGGGCGAGTAACCGGGGAGCTGTTTTTT
15	.	TRBV4-1	TRBJ2-7	once	CASSQEGGEYYEQYF	TGCGCCAGCAGCCAAGAGGGCGGGGAGTACTACGAGCAGTACTTC
18	TRBD2	TRBV7-9	TRBJ2-3	.	CASSLRTSGDSSTDTQYF	TGTGCCAGCAGCTTACGAACTAGCGGGGACTCTAGCACAGATACGCAGTATTTT
14	.	TRBV28	TRBJ1-1	.	CASTSGEWNTEAFF	TGTGCCAGCACCTCAGGGGAATGGAACACTGAAGCTTTCTTT
14	TRBD1	TRBV4-1	TRBJ1-5	.	CASSRTGANQPQHF	TGCGCCAGCAGTCGGACAGGGGCCAATCAGCCCCAGCATTTT
16	TRBD1	TRBV18	TRBJ1-1	.	CASSPRDRGFITEAFF	TGTGCCAGCTCACCACGGGACAGGGGCTTCATCACTGAAGCTTTCTTT
14	.	TRBV15	TRBJ1-5	.	CATSSDAQNQPQHF	TGTGCCACCAGCAGTGATGCCCAGAATCAGCCCCAGCATTTT
14	.	TRBV7-8	TRBJ2-6	.	CASSLVGGRNVLTF	TGTGCCAGCAGCTTAGTGGGGGGTCGGAACGTCCTGACTTTC
13	.	TRBV24-1	TRBJ1-5	.	CATSDRGDQPQHF	TGTGCCACCAGTGATCGGGGGGATCAGCCCCAGCATTTT
16	TRBD1	TRBV27	TRBJ2-5	.	CASGRSPQGAGETQYF	TGTGCCAGCGGCCGTTCCCCGCAGGGGGCGGGTGAGACCCAGTACTTC
15	.	TRBV7-9	TRBJ2-1	once	CASSHSLMWANEQFF	TGTGCCAGCAGCCATTCCCTGATGTGGGCGAATGAGCAGTTCTTC
15	TRBD1	TRBV19	TRBJ1-5	.	CASSFWTGSNQPQHF	TGTGCCAGTAGTTTCTGGACAGGTAGCAATCAGCCCCAGCATTTT
12	.	TRBV28	TRBJ1-5	.	CASSWVNQPQHF	TGTGCCAGCAGTTGGGTGAATCAGCCCCAGCATTTT
14	TRBD2	TRBV2	TRBJ2-5	.	CASRLAGVQETQYF	TGTGCCAGCAGACTAGCGGGAGTCCAAGAGACCCAGTACTTC
15	.	TRBV19	TRBJ1-5	.	CASITGGGGNQPQHF	TGTGCCAGTATAACGGGGGGCGGTGGCAATCAGCCCCAGCATTTT
14	.	TRBV19	TRBJ1-2	.	CASSLRGAIMSYTF	TGTGCCAGTAGTCTACGTGGGGCGATCATGAGCTACACCTTC
15	.	TRBV7-3	TRBJ1-2	.	CASSLISGADYGYTF	TGTGCCAGCAGCTTAATATCGGGGGCCGACTATGGCTACACCTTC
13	.	TRBV7-2	TRBJ1-1	.	CAPTRQGRTEAFF	TGTGCCCCAACCCGCCAAGGGAGGACTGAAGCTTTCTTT
11	.	TRBV6-5	TRBJ1-2	.	CASGGGYGYTF	TGTGCCAGCGGAGGGGGCTATGGCTACACCTTC
15	TRBD1	TRBV2	TRBJ1-2	.	CASNTVTGSVGGYTF	TGTGCCAGCAATACGGTGACAGGGAGTGTTGGTGGCTACACCTTC
14	.	TRBV6-6	TRBJ2-7	.	CASTSGQVGYEQYF	TGTGCCAGCACCTCGGGCCAAGTCGGATACGAGCAGTACTTC
13	.	TRBV6-6	TRBJ2-7	.	CASRRASGYEQYF	TGTGCCAGCAGGAGGGCTTCGGGGTACGAGCAGTACTTC
13	.	TRBV13	TRBJ2-5	.	CASSFGTPEAQYF	TGTGCCAGCAGCTTCGGGACACCGGAGGCCCAGTACTTC
15	.	TRBV2	TRBJ2-2	once	CASSYRSSGTGELFF	TGTGCCAGCAGCTACAGGTCCTCGGGAACCGGGGAGCTGTTTTTT
12	TRBD1	TRBV29-1	TRBJ2-1	.	CSGGQEDHEQFF	TGCAGCGGGGGACAGGAGGATCATGAGCAGTTCTTC
14	.	TRBV27	TRBJ2-2	few	CASSTLANTGELFF	TGTGCCAGCAGTACACTAGCGAACACCGGGGAGCTGTTTTTT
15	TRBD1	TRBV5-4	TRBJ1-1	.	CATSIRDRENTEAFF	TGTGCCACCTCAATCAGGGACAGGGAGAACACTGAAGCTTTCTTT
14	TRBD1	TRBV7-9	TRBJ1-1	once	CASSTGQGNTEAFF	TGTGCCAGCAGCACGGGACAGGGGAACACTGAAGCTTTCTTT
13	TRBD2	TRBV29-1	TRBJ2-1	.	CSVDSLAGVEQFF	TGCAGCGTTGATAGTCTAGCGGGAGTTGAGCAGTTCTTC
19	.	TRBV4-2	TRBJ2-6	.	CASSQAPLRVASGANVLTF	TGTGCCAGCAGCCAAGCGCCCCTTCGAGTTGCCTCTGGGGCCAACGTCCTGACTTTC
15	.	TRBV7-2	TRBJ2-6	once	CASSSQSSGANVLTF	TGTGCCAGCAGCTCGCAGAGCTCTGGGGCCAACGTCCTGACTTTC